This T cell receptor beta chain was recorded in a study of ipilimumab plus nivolumab after autologous stem cell transplantation. As for the study in general: The myeloma group: high-risk transplant-naive, or relapse within 3 years after first autologous transplant.

Ipilimumab, 1 mg/kg, started 14 to 28 days after autologous transplant. V was trimmed by 6 bases and J by 5 bases, leaving 15 bases between them. Germline V gene sequence: CDR1 SGHKS, CDR2 YYEKEE (reference sequence). The CDR3 totals 14 residues. Sequencing used immunoSEQ multiplex PCR; TCRdb keeps in-frame clones, though not all of them. This repertoire shows 37,000 or so clones, 80% to 95% found once; its top ten account for roughly 0.87%. The material sequenced was PBMCs, taken in a trial of ipilimumab plus nivolumab as post-transplant consolidation. The sequence came from a male donor with multiple myeloma. This chain uses TRBV5-5 with TRBJ1-3; possible D gene TRBD1, 6 bases. In nucleotides, the CDR3 is TGTGCCAGCACCCGTGCGGGGGGCCGAAACACCATATATTTT. As protein: CASTRAGGRNTIYF.